The text below deals with one T cell receptor (beta chain). Its target is not known. The method was immunoSEQ multiplex PCR; TCRdb's version includes in-frame clones alone and lacks a portion of them. Among 95,000 to 150,000 clones listed, around 96% were seen once. The record originates from a study of graft-versus-host responses after intestinal transplantation. Turning to the study itself: Recipients underwent multivisceral, liver-intestinal, or isolated intestinal transplants. All recipients got anti-thymocyte globulin induction, then tacrolimus and steroids for 2 to 4 years. Findings of the study overall: When patients had graft-donor T cell macrochimerism, their allografts held high graft-versus-host to host-versus-graft clonal ratios. Early after transplant, HvG clones declined as circulating GvH clones peaked.

Specimen: unstimulated CD8+ T cells sorted from spleen or lymph node cells, collected before intestinal transplant. The TCR comes from a human donor who received an intestinal transplant.

The CDR3 nucleotides read TGTGCCAGCAGCCAAGGGGCCGGGACAGACTATGGCTACACCTTC. The encoded protein is CASSQGAGTDYGYTF. The rearrangement links TRBV7-6 to TRBJ1-2, with TRBD1 identical over 7 bases. CDR1 and CDR2 from the germline V gene are SGHVS and FNYEAQ. The length of the CDR3 is 15 residues. The V segment lost 5 bases and the J segment 3 bases; nucleotides outside the gene matches: 9.